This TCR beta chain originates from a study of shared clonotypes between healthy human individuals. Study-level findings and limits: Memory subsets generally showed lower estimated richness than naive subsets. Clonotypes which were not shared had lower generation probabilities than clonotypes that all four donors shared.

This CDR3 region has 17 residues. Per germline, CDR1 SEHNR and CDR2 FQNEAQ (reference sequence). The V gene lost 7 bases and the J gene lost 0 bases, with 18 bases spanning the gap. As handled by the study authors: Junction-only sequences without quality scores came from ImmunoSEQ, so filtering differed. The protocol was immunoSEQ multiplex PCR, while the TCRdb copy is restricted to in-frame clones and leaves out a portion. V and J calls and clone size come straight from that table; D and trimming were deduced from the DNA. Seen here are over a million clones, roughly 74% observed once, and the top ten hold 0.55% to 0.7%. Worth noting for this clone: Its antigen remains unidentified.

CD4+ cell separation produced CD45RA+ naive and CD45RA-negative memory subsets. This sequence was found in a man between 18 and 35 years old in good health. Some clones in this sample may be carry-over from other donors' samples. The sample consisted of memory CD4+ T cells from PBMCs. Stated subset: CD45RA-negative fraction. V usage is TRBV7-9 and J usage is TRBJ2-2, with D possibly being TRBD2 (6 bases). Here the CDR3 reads CASNRPGEPANTGELFF. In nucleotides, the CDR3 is TGTGCCAGCAATCGGCCGGGGGAACCAGCGAACACCGGGGAGCTGTTTTTT.